Each of the 18 T cell receptor beta chains below was sequenced from the same sample in a study of shared clonotypes between healthy human individuals. Assay: immunoSEQ multiplex PCR; the TCRdb copy retains only in-frame clones and omits some. The table includes 2 million to 3 million clones, roughly 93% detected once. Sequencing was performed on naive CD4+ T cells from PBMCs. Subset of the sample: CD45RA+ positively selected. Receptor source: a man in his late teens or twenties in good health. Some clones in this sample may be carry-over from other donors' samples.

The chain links TRBV7-2 to TRBJ2-2; a possible D gene is TRBD2 (6 bases). In germline, CDR1 is SGHTA, CDR2 FQGNSA. Trimming cost V 5 bases and J 9 bases, with 16 bases left between them. The CDR3 runs 14 residues. The CDR3: CASSMGLIGRELFF. As DNA, the CDR3 is TGTGCCAGCAGCATGGGACTGATCGGAAGGGAGCTGTTTTTT.

This sequence joins TRBV5-1 and TRBJ2-5, with 8 bases lining up with TRBD1. From germline, CDR1 is SGHRS and CDR2 YFSETQ. V was pared by 4 bases and J by 2 bases, with 4 bases of the junction left unmatched. The CDR3 extends over 14 amino acids. CDR3 loop: CASSTRQGQETQYF. The CDR3 nucleotides read TGCGCCAGCAGCACCCGACAGGGGCAAGAGACCCAGTACTTC. Supplemented by reference TRBV5-1 and TRBJ2-5, the full variable domain reads KAGVTQTPRYLIKTRGQQVTLSCSPISGHRSVSWYQQTPGQGLQFLFEYFSETQRNKGNFPGRFSGRQFSNSRSEMNVSTLELGDSALYLCASSTRQGQETQYFGPGTRLLVL.

The V gene is TRBV6-5, the J gene TRBJ2-7, with a weak D call TRBD2 (6 bases). The CDR3 is 15 amino acids. Germline V lookup: CDR1 MNHEY, CDR2 SVGAGI. V shed 2 bases and J shed 0 bases, with 11 bases lying between them. CDR3 bases: TGTGCCAGCAGTTACGGGGGACTTAGCTCCTACGAGCAGTACTTC. This encodes CASSYGGLSSYEQYF.

The V call is TRBV5-1, the J call TRBJ2-5; 12 positions agree with TRBD2. This CDR3 is built from 16 residues. In germline, CDR1 is SGHRS, CDR2 YFSETQ. Losses at the gene ends were 3 bases for V and 1 base for J; bases not matched to a gene: 4. CDR3: CASSSGLAGSQETQYF. The CDR3 coding sequence is TGCGCCAGCAGCTCCGGACTAGCGGGGTCCCAAGAGACCCAGTACTTC.

The chain joins TRBV6-5 to TRBJ1-1; 9 nucleotides line up with TRBD1. This CDR3 contains 15 residues. The V and J ends lost 5 bases and 3 bases, in that order; junction bases with no gene match: 7. Germline V gives CDR1 MNHEY, CDR2 SVGAGI. DNA for the CDR3: TGTGCCAGCAGTCTACGGACAGGGGAGGACACTGAAGCTTTCTTT. Its translation: CASSLRTGEDTEAFF.

In nucleotides, the CDR3 is TGTGCCAGCAGTCCGTCTAAGGTGGGCAATCAGCCCCAGCATTTT. Translating gives CASSPSKVGNQPQHF. The chain is built from TRBV6-5 and TRBJ1-5; D remains ambiguous. V lost 5 bases, J lost 2 bases, and 13 bases lay in between. Germline values: CDR1 MNHEY, CDR2 SVGAGI. This CDR3 has 15 residues.

This clone was observed once. The chain employs TRBV25-1 and TRBJ2-2, with 9 bases matching TRBD2. CDR3 size: 18 residues. Germline CDR1 MGHDK, CDR2 SYGVNS. V gave up 7 bases and J gave up 2 bases; unmatched junction bases: 14. The CDR3 reads CASMAAGGRKGNTGELFF. CDR3 nucleotide sequence: TGTGCCAGCATGGCGGCGGGAGGGAGGAAAGGTAACACCGGGGAGCTGTTTTTT.

V usage is TRBV19 and J usage is TRBJ2-5, with D uncertain. Germline V gene lookup returns CDR1 LNHDA and CDR2 SQIVND (reference sequence). V gave up 1 base and J gave up 5 bases, with 11 bases separating them. The CDR3 spans 14 residues. The chain's CDR3 is CASSIGQLGETQYF. CDR3 nucleotides: TGTGCCAGTAGTATAGGGCAGCTGGGGGAGACCCAGTACTTC.

V usage is TRBV9 and J usage is TRBJ1-4; no reliable D call. This CDR3 has 14 amino acids. Trimming removed 4 bases at V and 4 bases at J, with 11 bases between. Germline V gene sequence: CDR1 SGDLS, CDR2 YYNGEE. The CDR3 here is CASSPDGFNEKLFF. The CDR3 nucleotides are TGTGCCAGCAGCCCCGACGGATTTAATGAAAAACTGTTTTTT.

The gene calls are TRBV10-3 and TRBJ1-1; weak D call: TRBD1 (6 bases). CDR3 length: 14 residues. CDR1 is ENHRY and CDR2 is SYGVKD in the germline V gene. V dropped 10 bases and J dropped 3 bases, with 18 bases sitting between them. The CDR3 nucleotides are TGTGCCAGCCTACGGGGGCCACGGTACACTGAAGCTTTCTTT. It encodes CASLRGPRYTEAFF.

The rearrangement uses TRBV5-4 and TRBJ2-3; maybe TRBD1 (5 bases). V shed 4 bases and J shed 11 bases, with 17 bases lying between them. Germline loops: CDR1 SGHNT, CDR2 YYREEE (reference sequence). The CDR3 runs to 13 residues. The CDR3 DNA sequence: TGTGCCAGCAGCGATATGGCCGGACACAGGCAGTATTTT. This translates into CASSDMAGHRQYF.

The table lists this clone with a count of one. The CDR3 here is CAWTKGFTGNTIYF. Written as DNA, the CDR3 is TGTGCCTGGACGAAGGGGTTTACTGGAAACACCATATATTTT. The rearrangement uses TRBV30 and TRBJ1-3; maybe TRBD1 (5 bases). V lost 4 bases and J 2 bases, leaving 12 bases between the germline ends. Germline assignment: CDR1 GTSNPN and CDR2 SVGIG (reference sequence). CDR3 length equals 14 residues.

The CDR3 nucleotides read TGTGCCATCAGTGAGTACAGGGGACAGGGGCATCAAGCCGAGACCCAGTACTTC. It codes for CAISEYRGQGHQAETQYF. The rearrangement links TRBV10-3 to TRBJ2-5, with 10 bases lining up with TRBD1. This CDR3 has 18 amino acids. Germline loops: CDR1 ENHRY, CDR2 SYGVKD. Trimming took 1 base from V and 5 from J; bases not matched to a gene: 13.

The V gene is TRBV7-9, the J gene TRBJ2-5; 10 bases are shared with TRBD1. Germline lookup yields CDR1 SEHNR and CDR2 FQNEAQ (reference sequence). The V and J ends lost 5 bases and 2 bases, in that order; junction bases with no gene match: 5. This CDR3 comprises 15 residues. The CDR3 is CASSKTGGWQETQYF. For the CDR3, the DNA is TGTGCCAGCAGCAAGACAGGGGGCTGGCAAGAGACCCAGTACTTC.

The chain is built from TRBV10-1 and TRBJ2-7; TRBD1 agrees at 8 bases. Germline lookup yields CDR1 WNHNN and CDR2 SYGVQD (reference sequence). The ends lost 9 bases at V and 3 bases at J; junction bases unmatched: 7. This CDR3 has 13 residues. This CDR3 reads CARPPGQDYEQYF. The CDR3 bases are TGCGCCAGACCGCCGGGACAGGACTACGAGCAGTACTTC.

The genes are TRBV21-1 and TRBJ2-6; the table names TRBD1, a call not compared with the DNA. TRBV21-1 has pseudogene status. There are 17 residues in the CDR3. CDR3 amino acids: CATQLGAQGGGANVLTF. CDR3 sequence (DNA): TGTGCCACCCAACTAGGGGCACAGGGGGGTGGGGCCAACGTCCTGACTTTC.

The CDR3 here is CATGSGTYEQYF. The DNA of the CDR3 is TGTGCCACCGGCTCGGGTACCTACGAGCAGTACTTC. The chain uses TRBV15 and TRBJ2-7; D uncertain. The CDR3 covers 12 residues. Germline loops: CDR1 LNHNV, CDR2 YYDKDF (reference sequence). V shed 8 bases and J shed 2 bases, with 10 bases lying between them.

The chain is built from TRBV7-2 and TRBJ2-3; no firm D call. V dropped 0 bases and J dropped 1 base, with 5 bases sitting between them. This CDR3 has 14 residues. CDR1 SGHTA and CDR2 FQGNSA come from the germline V gene. CDR3 DNA: TGTGCCAGCAGCTTAGCGGCCCGCACAGATACGCAGTATTTT. Translated, it gives CASSLAARTDTQYF.